The T cell receptor beta chain under discussion was sequenced for a study of T cell changes during pregnancy in multiple sclerosis. CDR1 and CDR2 (germline): ENHRY, SYGVKD. V lost 4 bases to trimming and J lost 0 bases, with 10 bases between them. There are 15 residues in the CDR3. Assay used: immunoSEQ multiplex PCR; TCRdb lists only in-frame clones, some missing. Of more than 85,000 clones listed, about 93% are singletons. The TCR sequence derives from a female donor in good health, enrolled as a control in a pregnancy study. The material was peripheral blood, obtained after pregnancy. The chain links TRBV10-3 to TRBJ1-5; tentative D call: TRBD1 (6 bases). The CDR3 nucleotides are TGTGCCATCAGTGGACAGGATTCTAGCAATCAGCCCCAGCATTTT. The encoded protein is CAISGQDSSNQPQHF.